The 30 T cell receptor beta chains in this list originate from one sample, sequenced in a study of T cells expressing NK-cell markers. TCRdb re-called the 5' RACE reads; one entry per CDR3 protein, DNA not given. The listing contains about 450,000 distinct CDR3 sequences. Sample: blood T cells: a sorted CD56 or NKG2C T cell subset, CD4+ or CD8+ T cells, or bulk PBMC T cells (not recorded which). The receptors shown here come from a woman aged 18-69 years in good health.

V usage is TRBV5-4 and J usage is TRBJ2-3; the TRBD1 assignment by TCRdb is unverifiable without DNA. Germline CDR1 is SGHNT and CDR2 is YYREEE (reference sequence). The CDR3 loop spans 15 amino acids. The CDR3 loop is CASSLIQGATDTQYF.

The genes are TRBV29-1 and TRBJ1-1; TCRdb's D call of TRBD1 is untestable without DNA. CDR3 length: 15 residues. Germline CDR1 reads SQVTM; CDR2 reads ANQGSEA. The CDR3 loop is CSVKGAVNMNTEAFF.

This CDR3 is CASSPPMGTQYF. V usage is TRBV5-6 and J usage is TRBJ2-3; checking the TCRdb D call of TRBD1 is not possible without DNA. The germline V gene has CDR1 SGHDT and CDR2 YYEEEE. This CDR3 spans 12 amino acids. Full variable domain (outside the CDR3, taken from reference TRBV5-6 and TRBJ2-3): DAGVTQSPTHLIKTRGQQVTLRCSPKSGHDTVSWYQQALGQGPQFIFQYYEEEERQRGNFPDRFSGHQFPNYSSELNVNALLLGDSALYLCASSPPMGTQYFGPGTRLTVL.

The V call is TRBV20-1, the J call TRBJ2-3. The CDR3 spans 11 residues. Germline V gene sequence: CDR1 DFQATT, CDR2 SNEGSKA (reference sequence). The chain's CDR3 is CSADHTDTQYF.

V is TRBV7-2 and J is TRBJ1-5; TCRdb's D gene call, TRBD1, goes unchecked for lack of DNA. The CDR3 covers 15 residues. The germline gives CDR1 SGHTA, CDR2 FQGNSA. CDR3 protein: CASSLRGQGGQPQHF.

The chain carries TRBV11-2 and TRBJ2-5; with no DNA, the TCRdb D assignment of TRBD1 cannot be verified. Germline CDR1 and CDR2: SGHAT and FQNNGV. CDR3 size: 15 residues. The CDR3 protein is CASSLEQGAVGTQYF.

The chain joins TRBV7-3 to TRBJ2-1; the D call of TRBD2 rests on TCRdb alone, since no DNA is present to check it. Per the germline V gene, CDR1 is SGHTA and CDR2 is FQGTGA. CDR3 size: 14 residues. This CDR3 is CASSLGTRLDEQFF. Full variable domain (missing parts from reference TRBV7-3 and TRBJ2-1): GAGVSQTPSNKVTEKGKYVELRCDPISGHTALYWYRQSLGQGPEFLIYFQGTGAADDSGLPNDRFFAVRPEGSVSTLKIQRTERGDSAVYLCASSLGTRLDEQFFGPGTRLTVL.

This CDR3 is CASSLARQLTFYNEQFF. This chain connects TRBV12-3 or TRBV12-4 to TRBJ2-1. This CDR3 spans 17 amino acids.

The rearrangement joins TRBV7-2 to TRBJ1-2; TCRdb names TRBD1, which stays unverified in the absence of DNA. CDR1 is SGHTA and CDR2 is FQGNSA in the germline V gene. The CDR3 runs 13 residues. This CDR3 reads CASSFRQIGGYTF.

The chain employs TRBV20-1 and TRBJ2-2; there is no DNA to check the TCRdb D call of TRBD1. Germline V gene sequence: CDR1 DFQATT, CDR2 SNEGSKA (reference sequence). CDR3 size: 15 residues. Here the CDR3 reads CSARDPGVGTGELFF.

The V gene is TRBV20-1, the J gene TRBJ2-5; there is no DNA to check the TCRdb D call of TRBD1. Germline assignment: CDR1 DFQATT and CDR2 SNEGSKA (reference sequence). The CDR3 contains 12 residues. This CDR3 is CSARAGEETQYF.

V gene TRBV6-5 combines with J gene TRBJ2-3; lacking DNA, the TRBD1 call made by TCRdb goes unchecked. The CDR3 is 16 residues long. CDR1 and CDR2 (germline): MNHEY, SVGAGI. CDR3 amino acids: CASSLAWGLRADTQYF.

The chain links TRBV9 to TRBJ2-1; TCRdb returns TRBD2, unconfirmable since there is no DNA. Germline lookup yields CDR1 SGDLS and CDR2 YYNGEE. This CDR3 comprises 19 residues. The CDR3 here is CASSVDPSGGSSSYNEQFF.

The chain uses TRBV6-5 and TRBJ2-5. The germline V gene has CDR1 MNHEY and CDR2 SVGAGI. The CDR3 runs to 15 residues. This CDR3 reads CASSYFVAAQETQYF.

The rearrangement joins TRBV7-2 to TRBJ2-1. The CDR3 contains 13 residues. In germline, CDR1 is SGHTA, CDR2 FQGNSA. This chain's CDR3 is CASSLLAYNEQFF.

The rearrangement uses TRBV3-1 and TRBJ2-5; with no DNA, the TCRdb D assignment of TRBD2 cannot be verified. Germline CDR1 is LGHDT and CDR2 is YNNKEL (reference sequence). This CDR3 contains 20 residues. The CDR3 sequence: CASSPPREDLLPPREETQYF.

This chain joins TRBV7-9 and TRBJ2-5; the TCRdb D gene call, TRBD2, has no DNA to confirm it. The CDR3 runs to 14 residues. Germline V CDR1 and CDR2: SEHNR, FQNEAQ (reference sequence). The CDR3 protein is CASSPLVGSETQYF.

The chain has TRBV6-1 and TRBJ2-7; TCRdb reports TRBD2, a call that lacks DNA to check it against. Germline loops: CDR1 MNHNS, CDR2 SASEGT. The CDR3 extends over 17 amino acids. CDR3 in amino acids: CASSRNGVAGVSYEQYF.

J is TRBJ2-7 and V is TRBV12-3 or TRBV12-4; TCRdb's D gene call, TRBD1, goes unchecked for lack of DNA. The CDR3 spans 18 residues. This CDR3 is CASSLAADRTGDIYEQYF.

The chain is built from TRBV7-9 and TRBJ1-4; TCRdb indicates TRBD1, and absent DNA this call remains unverified. The CDR3 totals 15 residues. The germline gives CDR1 SEHNR, CDR2 FQNEAQ (reference sequence). The CDR3 is CASSSGGQFNEKLFF.

The CDR3 loop reads CASSSGPTANGYTF. V gene TRBV28 combines with J gene TRBJ1-2; TCRdb selects TRBD1, and the lack of DNA leaves this call unchecked. Per germline, CDR1 MDHEN and CDR2 SYDVKM. This CDR3 has 14 residues.

This rearrangement joins TRBV12-3 or TRBV12-4 to TRBJ2-1. The CDR3 is made up of 16 amino acids. The CDR3 loop is CASSLSYGSSYNEQFF.

The chain's CDR3 is CASSYGRAFTDTQYF. The chain combines TRBV6-5 with TRBJ2-3; TCRdb picks TRBD2, but there is no DNA to check that call. The CDR3 sequence is 15 residues long. Germline CDR1 and CDR2: MNHEY and SVGAGI.

The V and J genes are TRBV20-1 and TRBJ2-1; as DNA is missing, the TRBD1 call by TCRdb cannot be tested. There are 18 residues in the CDR3. Germline values: CDR1 DFQATT, CDR2 SNEGSKA (reference sequence). The CDR3 region is CSARDPIHLRGTVGEQFF.

This rearrangement joins TRBV12-3 or TRBV12-4 to TRBJ1-5; the TRBD1 assignment by TCRdb is unverifiable without DNA. The CDR3 length is 15 residues. This CDR3 reads CASSLAGGPNQPQHF.

The chain combines TRBV7-8 with TRBJ2-3. The CDR3 runs to 17 residues. The germline gives CDR1 SGHVS, CDR2 FQNEAQ. The CDR3 loop reads CASGPREYRTSTDTQYF.

CDR3 residues: CASSSQGGDNEKLFF. The V gene is TRBV7-2, the J gene TRBJ1-4; TCRdb proposes TRBD1, but this gene call is untestable without DNA. This CDR3 is built from 15 residues. Germline assignment: CDR1 SGHTA and CDR2 FQGNSA.

The chain couples TRBV4-1 to TRBJ2-1. Germline CDR1 MGHRA, CDR2 YSYEKL. The CDR3 loop spans 13 amino acids. The CDR3 region is CASSQSSTAEQFF.

V gene TRBV7-9 combines with J gene TRBJ1-2. The CDR3 sequence is 11 residues long. Germline V gene data show CDR1 as SEHNR and CDR2 as FQNEAQ (reference sequence). The CDR3 reads CASSLEYGYTF.

This rearrangement joins TRBV4-3 to TRBJ2-3; TCRdb selects TRBD1, and the lack of DNA leaves this call unchecked. CDR1 and CDR2 (germline): LGHNA, YSLEER. The CDR3 runs to 17 residues. This chain's CDR3 is CASSQDRGHPLGDTQYF.